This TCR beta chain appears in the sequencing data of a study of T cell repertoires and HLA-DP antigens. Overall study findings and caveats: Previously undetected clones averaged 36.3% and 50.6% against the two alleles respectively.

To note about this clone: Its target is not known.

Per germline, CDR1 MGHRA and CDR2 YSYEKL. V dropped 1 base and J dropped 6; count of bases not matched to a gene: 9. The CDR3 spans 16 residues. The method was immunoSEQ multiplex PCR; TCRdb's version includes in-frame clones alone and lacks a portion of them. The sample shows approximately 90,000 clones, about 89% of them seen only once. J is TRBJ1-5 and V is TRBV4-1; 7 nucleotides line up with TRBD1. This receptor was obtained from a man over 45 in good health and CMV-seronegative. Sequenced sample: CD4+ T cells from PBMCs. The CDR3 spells CASSQGGGGFSQPQHF. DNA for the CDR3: TGCGCCAGCAGCCAAGGGGGAGGGGGCTTTTCTCAGCCCCAGCATTTT.